This record covers a single T cell receptor beta chain. Its matching antigen is unknown. Second doses at about 4 or about 12 weeks were pooled. Germline lookup yields CDR1 MDHEN and CDR2 SYDVKM. The CDR3 sequence is 14 residues long. V was clipped by 5 bases and J by 2 bases, with 12 bases between them. This entry is derived from a study of T cell responses to AZD1222 COVID-19 vaccine. Study observations and caveats: Among AZD1222 vaccinees, only five to seven were seropositive at baseline. Repertoires in all cases were sampled only once the peak T cell response had passed. Increased Spike-specific TCR breadth and depth were observed after two AZD1222 doses.

Generated by immunoSEQ multiplex PCR, the TCRdb table keeps only in-frame clones and is missing some. The repertoire has fewer than 120,000 clones, roughly 92% of them found once; the top ten carry approximately 2.7%. V is TRBV28 and J is TRBJ1-1, with D possibly being TRBD1 (5 bases). The specimen was peripheral blood, collected 28 days after the second AZD1222 dose. The sequence came from an adult who received the AZD1222 COVID-19 vaccine. As DNA, the CDR3 is TGTGCCAGCAGTCCAACCCAGGGAAACACTGAAGCTTTCTTT. Residues: CASSPTQGNTEAFF.